This TCR beta chain was sequenced in a study of regulatory T cells in long-lasting Graves disease. The time point here: newly diagnosed GD, antithyroid drugs for less than 3 months. The TCR library was made from RNA that had been extracted from PBMCs in TRIzol. Germline-derived CDR1 and CDR2 are GTSNPN and SVGIG (reference sequence). The CDR3 runs 14 residues. Turning to this clonotype: The antigen is unknown. Given a much more abundant clone one base away, this may be a read error.

Construction of TCR beta libraries relied on iRepertoire HTBI primers and on Arm-PCR targeting CDR3 regions. TCRdb passed the multiplex PCR reads through MiXCR, listing each CDR3 protein once. The table lists 520,000 or so distinct CDR3 sequences, about 12% of them singletons. Study-level findings and limits: TCR diversity was lower in persistent Graves' patients (versus newly diagnosed ones).

These data are also associated with another study on T cells in Graves' hyperthyroidism and ophthalmopathy. That publication notes: Initially, a first-round RT-PCR of the TCR CDR3 employed the HTBI primer set.

This chain links TRBV30 with TRBJ2-1; D gene uncertain. This clonotype originated in a woman in her twenties or thirties with Graves disease. The sample consisted of peripheral blood mononuclear cells (PBMCs), taken at new diagnosis, from a patient treated with antithyroid drugs. The CDR3: CDWREIQSYNEQFF. In DNA form, the CDR3 reads TGTGACTGGAGAGAAATACAGTCCTACAATGAGCAGTTCTTC.